This T cell receptor (beta chain) comes out of a study of neoadjuvant anti-PD-1 for oral cavity cancer. Study-wide context: Patients without progression received a fourth nivolumab dose around day 43, then surgical resection on days 50-56.

The J segment lost 3 bases and the V segment lost 0 bases, leaving 9 bases of the junction unmatched. This CDR3 is built from 18 residues. Per germline, CDR1 GTSNPN and CDR2 SVGIG (reference sequence). Some clones are missing from TCRdb's copy, which holds only in-frame ones; the method was immunoSEQ multiplex PCR. The table shows 11,000 to 15,000 clones, with about 67% occurring only once. Patients had newly diagnosed, untreated stage II-IVA oral cavity squamous cell carcinoma. PBMCs were not maintained or expanded in culture before analysis. This TCR came from a person aged 40 to 85 with oral cavity squamous cell carcinoma. Sequencing was performed on PBMCs, taken before nivolumab (anti-PD-1) treatment. The rearrangement uses TRBV30 and TRBJ1-3, with TRBD1 matching 12 bases. The DNA of the CDR3 is TGTGCCTGGAGTGTTGGGGACAGGGGGCAAGTAGATGGAAACACCATATATTTT. This codes for CAWSVGDRGQVDGNTIYF.